Shown below are 27 T cell receptor beta chains from a single sample sequenced in a study of cytomegalovirus exposure and HLA in healthy donors. This table comes from immunoSEQ multiplex PCR, and its TCRdb copy is limited to in-frame clones, with some not included. The data contain approximately 240,000 clones, around nine tenths of them singletons. Sequencing was done on a sample of PBMCs. The source of these receptors is a young woman in good health and CMV-seronegative.

The chain employs TRBV27 and TRBJ1-2, with a possible D match to TRBD1 (5 bases). Germline V lookup: CDR1 MNHEY, CDR2 SMNVEV (reference sequence). This CDR3 spans 16 amino acids. V lost 7 bases and J 4 bases, leaving 22 bases between the germline ends. CDR3: CASIKAFRDDGYGYTF. The CDR3 region has the DNA TGTGCCAGCATTAAAGCGTTCAGGGATGACGGCTATGGCTACACCTTC.

Only a few counts were recorded for this clone. The chain is built from TRBV14 and TRBJ2-1; tentatively, D is TRBD1 (6 bases). CDR1 and CDR2 from the germline V gene are SGHDN and FVKESK. V gave up 6 bases and J gave up 0 bases, with 12 bases separating them. This CDR3 has 15 residues. CDR3 sequence (DNA): TGTGCCAGCAGTCGACAGGAGAGCTCCTACAATGAGCAGTTCTTC. Amino acids: CASSRQESSYNEQFF.

This chain links TRBV6-5 with TRBJ2-7; D perhaps matches TRBD1 (6 bases). CDR1 and CDR2 from the germline V gene are MNHEY and SVGAGI. CDR3 size: 13 residues. V was pared by 6 bases and J by 1 base, with 10 bases between. CDR3 sequence: CASRRQDSYEQYF. The DNA for the CDR3 is TGTGCCAGCAGACGACAGGATTCCTACGAGCAGTACTTC.

The genes are TRBV7-9 and TRBJ2-1, with 9 bases aligning to TRBD2. V was pared by 3 bases and J by 7 bases, with 7 bases of the junction left unmatched. CDR3 size: 15 residues. Germline-derived CDR1 and CDR2 are SEHNR and FQNEAQ (reference sequence). CDR3 coding DNA: TGTGCCAGCAGCTTGACTAGCGGAGCCCCGAATGAGCAGTTCTTC. Its protein is CASSLTSGAPNEQFF.

The rearrangement links TRBV27 to TRBJ1-5; D might be TRBD1 (5 bases). This CDR3 comprises 16 residues. Between the trimmed V and J ends, which lost 1 base and 5 bases, there was a span of 15 bases. Germline V gives CDR1 MNHEY, CDR2 SMNVEV (reference sequence). DNA of the CDR3: TGTGCCAGCAGTTTATGGGGGGGGTTGGAGGATCAGCCCCAGCATTTT. Protein product: CASSLWGGLEDQPQHF.

This clone has only one observation. The rearrangement joins TRBV30 to TRBJ2-2; TRBD2 aligns across 11 bases. The ends lost 2 bases at V and 5 bases at J; junction bases unmatched: 13. The V gene's germline CDR1 is GTSNPN and CDR2 SVGIG (reference sequence). The CDR3 contains 18 residues. The CDR3 region has the DNA TGTGCCTGGAGTACGCTGAAATTAGCGGGAGGGGGAACCGGGGAGCTGTTTTTT. Translation gives CAWSTLKLAGGGTGELFF.

The V and J genes are TRBV18 and TRBJ2-2; D unclear. CDR1 KGHSH and CDR2 LQKENI come from the germline V gene. The CDR3 sequence is 13 residues long. Trimming stripped 3 bases from V and 0 bases from J, with 2 bases between. This chain's CDR3 is CASSPSNTGELFF. CDR3 sequence (DNA): TGTGCCAGCTCACCCTCGAACACCGGGGAGCTGTTTTTT.

V is TRBV4-1 and J is TRBJ1-1; D unclear. V lost 0 bases to trimming and J lost 3 bases, with 14 bases between them. Germline CDR1 reads MGHRA; CDR2 reads YSYEKL. The length of the CDR3 is 16 residues. This chain's CDR3 is CASSQDPPGVDTEAFF. The DNA of the CDR3 is TGCGCCAGCAGCCAAGATCCCCCAGGTGTGGACACTGAAGCTTTCTTT.

The chain is built from TRBV6-1 and TRBJ1-4, with D possibly being TRBD1 (6 bases). Germline V gene lookup returns CDR1 MNHNS and CDR2 SASEGT. The CDR3 is made up of 16 amino acids. With 3 bases removed from V and 8 bases from J, the gap between germline ends came to 19 bases. For the CDR3, the DNA is TGTGCCAGCAGTGAGACGACAGGCGAACGGGAAGAAAAACTGTTTTTT. It translates to CASSETTGEREEKLFF.

V is TRBV7-8 and J is TRBJ2-7, with 7 positions matching TRBD2. This CDR3 spans 15 amino acids. V was clipped by 3 bases and J by 5 bases; unmatched bases: 10. CDR1 and CDR2 (germline): SGHVS, FQNEAQ. CDR3 coding DNA: TGTGCCAGCAGCTTCCGAGGACTAGAGGAGGACGAGCAGTACTTC. Protein: CASSFRGLEEDEQYF.

The CDR3 nucleotides are TGTGCCAGCTCTCCTCGACAGGGGAACACCGGGGAGCTGTTTTTT. It codes for CASSPRQGNTGELFF. V and J are TRBV18 and TRBJ2-2, with TRBD1 matching 7 bases. V was pared by 6 bases and J by 1 base, with 5 bases of the junction left unmatched. This CDR3 is built from 15 residues. CDR1 and CDR2 (germline): KGHSH, LQKENI.

The genes are TRBV7-6 and TRBJ2-1, with 8 bases matching TRBD1. V lost 5 bases and J lost 2; bases outside the gene matches: 5. The CDR3 sequence is 15 residues long. Germline V gene sequence: CDR1 SGHVS, CDR2 FNYEAQ. The CDR3 DNA reads TGTGCCAGCAGCCCGGACAGGGAGCCCTACAATGAGCAGTTCTTC. This codes for CASSPDREPYNEQFF.

This clone occurred once. This sequence joins TRBV12-5 and TRBJ2-7; 7 nucleotides line up with TRBD1. The CDR3 has 15 amino acids. V dropped 7 bases and J dropped 5; count of bases not matched to a gene: 14. In germline, CDR1 is LGHNT, CDR2 FRNRAP. The CDR3 coding sequence is TGTGCTAGTGCCGTCAACAGGGGTTCCAGCCACGAGCAGTACTTC. Its protein is CASAVNRGSSHEQYF.

The chain recombines TRBV10-3 with TRBJ2-7; 16 bases are shared with TRBD2. V was clipped by 0 bases and J by 5 bases; unmatched bases: 10. The CDR3 length is 19 residues. From germline, CDR1 is ENHRY and CDR2 SYGVKD. The CDR3 DNA follows: TGTGCCATCAGTGAGTCTGGCGGGACTAGCGGGAGGGCCATGAACGAGCAGTACTTC. It translates to CAISESGGTSGRAMNEQYF.

The rearrangement uses TRBV10-1 and TRBJ1-1, with D hard to call. This CDR3 comprises 15 residues. CDR1 and CDR2 (germline): WNHNN, SYGVQD (reference sequence). The ends were cut back, 0 bases at V and 1 base at J, with 9 bases in the middle. The CDR3 nucleotides read TGCGCCAGCAGTGAGTCCGGGCGGGGGAACACTGAAGCTTTCTTT. It yields the protein CASSESGRGNTEAFF.

This clone was picked up a small number of times. The chain has TRBV10-1 and TRBJ2-7, with a possible D match to TRBD2 (6 bases). Germline assignment: CDR1 WNHNN and CDR2 SYGVQD (reference sequence). This CDR3 region has 13 residues. Trimming shortened V by 3 bases and J by 2 bases, and 8 bases separated the two germline ends. CDR3 region: CASSDGGTYEQYF. The CDR3 DNA sequence: TGCGCCAGCAGTGATGGAGGGACCTACGAGCAGTACTTC.

This chain joins TRBV30 and TRBJ2-6; D gene ambiguous. The CDR3 runs 13 residues. Deletions cut 0 bases from V and 3 bases from J, with 3 bases between. The germline CDR1 and CDR2 sequences are GTSNPN and SVGIG (reference sequence). The CDR3 spells CAWSVSGANVLTF. The CDR3, as DNA: TGTGCCTGGAGTGTCAGTGGGGCCAACGTCCTGACTTTC.

The chain joins TRBV4-1 to TRBJ2-1; no definite D call. Trimming shortened V by 3 bases and J by 6 bases, and 6 bases separated the two germline ends. The CDR3 is made up of 12 amino acids. The germline gives CDR1 MGHRA, CDR2 YSYEKL. CDR3 nucleotides: TGCGCCAGCAGCCAGCGGAGCAATGAGCAGTTCTTC. This translates into CASSQRSNEQFF.

This clone was seen a handful of times. The chain combines TRBV5-1 with TRBJ2-7; D may be TRBD2 (5 bases). Trimming removed 2 bases at V and 6 bases at J, with 21 bases between. The CDR3 spans 16 residues. Germline-derived CDR1 and CDR2 are SGHRS and YFSETQ. CDR3 DNA sequence: TGCGCCAGCAGCTTCTGGAGGATCCAAAGTTCCGGCGAGCAGTACTTC. Translating it yields CASSFWRIQSSGEQYF.

A note on this clone: Other DNA sequences in this sample translate to the same CDR3. The chain recombines TRBV6-5 with TRBJ1-5, with D perhaps matching TRBD1 (5 bases). Trimming shortened V by 2 bases and J by 6 bases, and 8 bases separated the two germline ends. CDR1 is MNHEY and CDR2 is SVGAGI in the germline V gene. This CDR3 spans 13 amino acids. This CDR3 reads CASSYRGGQPQHF. DNA for the CDR3: TGTGCCAGCAGTTACAGGGGAGGTCAGCCCCAGCATTTT.

V and J are TRBV19 and TRBJ1-1; 7 bases align to TRBD1. Trimming cost V 5 bases and J 0 bases; bases outside gene matches: 6. The CDR3 has 15 residues. Germline CDR1 is LNHDA and CDR2 is SQIVND (reference sequence). CDR3 in DNA: TGTGCCAGTAGTGTGACAGGGCCCATGAACACTGAAGCTTTCTTT. Amino acids: CASSVTGPMNTEAFF. Full variable domain (remainder filled in from reference TRBV19 and TRBJ1-1): DGGITQSPKYLFRKEGQNVTLSCEQNLNHDAMYWYRQDPGQGLRLIYYSQIVNDFQKGDIAEGYSVSREKKESFPLTVTSAQKNPTAFYLCASSVTGPMNTEAFFGQGTRLTVV.

The V call is TRBV29-1, the J call TRBJ1-1; TRBD1 matches at 7 bases. CDR3 size: 14 residues. V was pared by 4 bases and J by 5 bases, with 10 bases of the junction left unmatched. CDR1 is SQVTM and CDR2 is ANQGSEA in the germline V gene. CDR3 DNA sequence: TGCAGCGTTGCTCCCGGACAGGTGGGGACTGAAGCTTTCTTT. Encoded protein: CSVAPGQVGTEAFF.

The rearrangement joins TRBV30 to TRBJ2-2; the match to TRBD2 covers 13 bases. Germline values: CDR1 GTSNPN, CDR2 SVGIG (reference sequence). The CDR3 is 15 residues long. J was trimmed by 6 bases and V by 1 base; bases with no gene match: 2. CDR3 DNA: TGTGCCTGGAGTGCACTAGCGGGAGGGCCCGGGGAGCTGTTTTTT. This encodes CAWSALAGGPGELFF.

The chain has TRBV4-1 and TRBJ1-2, with a weak D call TRBD1 (6 bases). This CDR3 spans 12 amino acids. Germline V gives CDR1 MGHRA, CDR2 YSYEKL. V lost 4 bases, J lost 7 bases, and 10 bases lay in between. CDR3 in DNA: TGCGCCAGCAGCCCAGTAGGGGGTGGCTACACCTTC. Amino acids: CASSPVGGGYTF.

This chain uses TRBV5-8 with TRBJ1-2; TRBD1 aligns across 7 bases. The CDR3 spans 14 residues. CDR1 and CDR2 from the germline V gene are SGHTS and YDEGEE. The J segment lost 4 bases and the V segment lost 5 bases, leaving 8 bases of the junction unmatched. DNA for the CDR3: TGTGCCAGCAGAAACAGACAGGGACTCTATGGCTACACCTTC. It codes for CASRNRQGLYGYTF.

Written as DNA, the CDR3 is TGTGCCAGCAGTGTTTTTCACAGCCAAGAGACCCAGTACTTC. Encoded protein: CASSVFHSQETQYF. This rearrangement joins TRBV2 to TRBJ2-5, with unresolved D. This CDR3 has 14 amino acids. CDR1 and CDR2 from the germline V gene are SNHLY and FYNNEI. Trimming cost V 4 bases and J 1 base, with 10 bases left between them.

V and J are TRBV9 and TRBJ1-6; tentatively, D is TRBD1 (5 bases). Germline lookup yields CDR1 SGDLS and CDR2 YYNGEE. The CDR3 is 12 amino acids. V lost 4 bases and J 10 bases, leaving 9 bases between the germline ends. The CDR3 sequence is CASSTTGSPLHF. The CDR3 nucleotides read TGTGCCAGCAGCACCACAGGATCACCCCTCCACTTT.